These T cell receptor beta chains were read from a single sample in a study of cytomegalovirus exposure and HLA in healthy donors. Clones were read by immunoSEQ multiplex PCR, and TCRdb kept only the in-frame ones, dropping some. Here the sample spans roughly 190,000 clones, about 80% being singletons. The source material was PBMCs. Receptor source: a woman in her twenties or thirties in good health and CMV-seropositive. Each CDR3 is given with its conserved first and last residue.

v_call,j_call,cdr3_length,cdr3_aa
TRBV7-3,TRBJ2-1,19,CASSKLPGLGAGAYNEQFF
TRBV5-6,TRBJ1-6,17,CASSATGWSSYNSPLHF
TRBV7-8,TRBJ2-7,13,CASSQNRVNEQYF
TRBV5-6,TRBJ2-7,12,CASSIGTYEQYF
TRBV19,TRBJ1-3,18,CASSIPSGTGISGNTIYF
TRBV29-1,TRBJ2-3,14,CSAAGQSALDTQYF
TRBV2,TRBJ2-1,13,CASIGRAGRETFF
TRBV6-6,TRBJ1-5,15,CASSLGRGRNQPQHF
TRBV10-3,TRBJ2-7,18,CAISPRGLAGWGKYEQYF
TRBV6-1,TRBJ1-4,15,CASYALGGSGEKLFF
TRBV11-3,TRBJ2-1,13,CASSLGQNNEQFF
TRBV29-1,TRBJ2-7,11,CSGRTGGEQYF
TRBV27,TRBJ2-7,15,CASSLSTSGDHIFYF
TRBV6-5,TRBJ2-1,15,CASSYRGPWDNEQFF
TRBV11-1,TRBJ2-5,14,CASSPSGGRGTQYF
TRBV19,TRBJ2-6,17,CASLGMEAISGANVLTF
TRBV11-3,TRBJ2-7,16,CASSLALRGIANEQYF
TRBV4-1,TRBJ2-7,16,CASSRTSGGPGNEQYF
TRBV7-3,TRBJ2-2,13,CASSPSNTGELFF
TRBV9,TRBJ2-1,14,CASSVASGRNEQFF
TRBV7-3,TRBJ1-4,14,CASSLQTGNEKLFF
TRBV7-2,TRBJ2-3,15,CASSLGGADTDTQYF
TRBV19,TRBJ2-7,16,CASSIGGQAFSYEQYF
TRBV5-1,TRBJ1-1,13,CASNSGGDTEAFF
TRBV2,TRBJ2-2,14,CASSDRGHTGELFF
TRBV5-6,TRBJ2-5,15,CASSLGQGASKTQYF
TRBV19,TRBJ1-2,17,CASSRSGGPFSHYGYTF
TRBV6-5,TRBJ1-4,16,CASSYSSTGSGEKLFF
TRBV18,TRBJ2-3,16,CASSPGLAGSRDTQYF
TRBV28,TRBJ1-2,16,CASSQHQGRRGYGYTF
TRBV18,TRBJ1-1,14,CASSQTAGNTEAFF
TRBV15,TRBJ2-3,16,CATSSEARGPGDTQYF
TRBV5-4,TRBJ1-1,13,CASSLQGNTEAFF
TRBV4-1,TRBJ2-4,13,CASSHRGGDIQYF
TRBV9,TRBJ2-3,16,CASSVGGGSSTDTQYF
TRBV5-1,TRBJ2-7,15,CASSETSGGIYEQYF
TRBV11-3,TRBJ2-7,16,CASSKAPGTGFTEQYF
TRBV15,TRBJ2-5,16,CATSRDGGRVLETQYF
TRBV18,TRBJ1-1,14,CASSNKAGNTEAFF
TRBV28,TRBJ2-1,14,CASSLGGRFNEQFF
TRBV19,TRBJ1-5,19,CASIAHGTGLRVSNQPQHF
TRBV7-7,TRBJ2-3,14,CASSQTGVADTQYF
TRBV10-3,TRBJ2-1,13,CAITGTGFDEQFF
TRBV28,TRBJ1-4,14,CASSSQGAGEKLFF
TRBV11-3,TRBJ2-7,17,CASSLAIVGGPPYEQYF
TRBV4-2,TRBJ2-1,15,CASSQVTSGYNEQFF
TRBV7-8,TRBJ2-2,16,CASSNRQGTNTGELFF
TRBV4-3,TRBJ1-4,16,CASSQGAGPTNEKLFF
TRBV28,TRBJ2-5,13,CASRTTGGETQYF
TRBV2,TRBJ1-2,16,CASSGPLQTGFGGYTF
TRBV6-5,TRBJ1-1,16,CASSYSSKGGPTEAFF